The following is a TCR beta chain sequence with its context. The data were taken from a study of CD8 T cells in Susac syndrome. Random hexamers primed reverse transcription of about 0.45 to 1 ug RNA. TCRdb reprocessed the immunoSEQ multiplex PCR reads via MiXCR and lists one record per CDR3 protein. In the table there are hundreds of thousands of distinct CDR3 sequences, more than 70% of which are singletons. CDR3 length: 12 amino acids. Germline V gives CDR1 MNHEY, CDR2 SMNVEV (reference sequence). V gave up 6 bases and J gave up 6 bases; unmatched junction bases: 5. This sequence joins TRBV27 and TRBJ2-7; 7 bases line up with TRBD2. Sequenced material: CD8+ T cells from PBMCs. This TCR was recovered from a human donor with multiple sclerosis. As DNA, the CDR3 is TGTGCCAGCAGCGGGGGGACGGCCGAGCAGTACTTC. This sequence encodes CASSGGTAEQYF.